This paragraph covers one T cell receptor (beta chain) sequence. The protocol was immunoSEQ multiplex PCR, while the TCRdb copy is restricted to in-frame clones and leaves out a portion. The sample consists of 75,000 to 95,000 clones, 95% of them appearing once. The CDR3 runs 15 residues. Germline values: CDR1 SNHLY, CDR2 FYNNEI. The junction had 3 bases not matched to a gene; V was cut back by 4 bases and J by 4 bases. The data stem from a study of technical replicates of blood from a few donors. The TCR was taken from a human donor in good health. The rearrangement joins TRBV2 to TRBJ2-5, with 13 bases aligning to TRBD2. The sequencing sample was made of T cells isolated from PBMCs. The CDR3 region has the DNA TGTGCCAGCAGTGGGGGACTAGCGGGATCAGAGACCCAGTACTTC. This codes for CASSGGLAGSETQYF.